This T cell receptor beta chain was captured by sequencing in a study of STAT3 mutations in large granular lymphocyte leukemia. The wider study: Roughly half the longitudinally sequenced T-LGLL patients had canonical STAT3 mutations. Findings and limits, study-wide: Every T-cell large granular lymphocyte leukemia patient had at least one immunodominant TCR beta clonotype. Some patients had persisting codominant clonotypes that could mask small clones.

The junction had 8 bases not matched to a gene; V was cut back by 6 bases and J by 2 bases. Germline CDR1 reads SGHRS; CDR2 reads YFSETQ. This CDR3 is 15 amino acids long. Profiled with immunoSEQ multiplex PCR; TCRdb holds only in-frame clones, not every one. This table holds 40,000 to 50,000 clones, roughly three quarters found once. With respect to this clone: Its antigen remains unknown.

The chain uses TRBV5-1 and TRBJ2-3, with TRBD2 identical over 8 bases. Sequenced sample: PBMCs. The origin of this receptor is a human donor with T large granular lymphocyte leukemia. Some clones in this sample may be carry-over from other donors' samples. CDR3 residues: CASKPTSGTTDTQYF. CDR3 DNA: TGCGCCAGCAAGCCCACTAGCGGTACCACAGATACGCAGTATTTT.